This T cell receptor (beta chain) was captured in a study of blood T cell repertoires in COVID-19. Study-level information: From the United States, Italy and Spain came samples of acute and convalescent COVID-19. T cells, B-cell-depleted T cells, or PBMCs provided the cDNA or gDNA that served as material.

In the source study's methods: Amplified reference gene primers provided the basis for estimating nucleated cell counts. Method: immunoSEQ multiplex PCR; TCRdb's copy keeps in-frame clones and lacks some. The D gene and trimming were derived from the DNA, and the V and J assignments and clone size from that table. The sample comprises about 45,000 clones, 86% of which are singletons, and about 9% rests with the top ten. CDR3 length: 15 amino acids. Germline V gene lookup returns CDR1 SGHVS and CDR2 FQNEAQ. V was shortened by 5 bases and J by 6 bases, with 18 bases between the two germline ends. The rearrangement joins TRBV7-8 to TRBJ2-3, with D possibly TRBD2 on 6 matching bases. The sequencing sample was made of peripheral blood. The clonotype originates from a human donor in a cohort sampled during active COVID-19. The CDR3: CASSPSGEIGDTQYF. In DNA, the CDR3 is TGTGCCAGCAGCCCATCGGGAGAAATCGGGGATACGCAGTATTTT.